The present entry profiles one T cell receptor (beta chain) with its context. Its antigen is still unknown. Base qualities are not provided; no much larger clone lies one nucleotide away. The immunoSEQ Assay, a bias-controlled multiplex PCR, was used to amplify TCRbeta CDR3 regions from genomic DNA. The paper's data handling went like this. Nucleated cell counts per sample were estimated from amplification of reference gene primers within the assay. To quantify the absolute abundance of each unique TCRbeta CDR3 rearrangement, sequence reads were collapsed and filtered. For each sample, productive Simpson clonality was calculated as the square root of Simpson's diversity index across productive rearrangements. Imported from immuneACCESS, the table was reduced by TCRdb to in-frame sequences with V and J called. These copies leave out some clones; in studies compared against another copy, an unresolved V gene accounts for under half, and the cause of the remainder is not known. V, J and clone size reflect that table, while D and trimming were determined from the DNA. The sample table records about 130,000 clones; about 82% of these occur just once. The ten largest clones add up to 5% to 6.5% of the sample.

The data belong to a study of blood T cell repertoires in COVID-19 (dated by TCRdb to the early 2020s). Context from the whole study: The collaborator samples originated in the United States, Italy and Spain and spanned the acute and convalescent phases of COVID-19. The prospective study material was composed of cDNA or gDNA derived from T cells, B-cell-depleted T cells, or PBMCs. Deeply sampled blood TCRbeta repertoires from subjects exposed to, actively infected with, or recovered from COVID-19 were included in the dataset. The repertoires were made available in a free public database intended to serve as a resource for research on the immune response to SARS-CoV-2. Samples were obtained from the ongoing ImmuneRACE study (first 160 participants) and from over 1,000 subjects provided by 6 global collaborators. A de-identified subject ID, COVID-19 status, age in years and sex were almost always included in the sample metadata. Where available, HLA class I and class II types were taken from metadata supplied by the sample provider and were not determined by assay-based typing.

For CDR1 and CDR2, the germline V gene lists KGHSH and LQKENI. The CDR3 measures 18 amino acids from cysteine to phenylalanine. Only the CDR3 DNA stays, 54 bases, in frame from base 1. Ends trimmed: V by 1 base, J by 2 bases; bases unmatched to a gene: 11. On the study overall, not on this receptor specifically: How much clinical and demographic metadata was included differed by source and by participant, and the metadata was provided uncurated.

The collaborating institutions used their own protocols to collect whole blood in K2EDTA tubes. Collaborator samples were shipped for TCRbeta analysis as frozen whole blood, isolated PBMCs, or DNA extracted from either sample type. The sequence was obtained from a human donor in a cohort sampled during active COVID-19. The rearrangement joined TRBV18 to TRBJ1-3; TRBD1 aligns with 7 central bases. The material sequenced was peripheral blood. The CDR3: CASSPHRLDRAAGNTIYF. At the DNA level, the sequence is TGTGCCAGCTCACCACATCGGCTCGACAGGGCGGCTGGAAACACCATATATTTT. Reference TRBV18 and TRBJ1-3 genes cover what lies past the CDR3, so the full variable domain is NAGVMQNPRHLVRRRGQEARLRCSPMKGHSHVYWYRQLPEEGLKFMVYLQKENIIDESGMPKERFSAEFPKEGPSILRIQQVVRGDSAAYFCASSPHRLDRAAGNTIYFGEGSWLTVV.